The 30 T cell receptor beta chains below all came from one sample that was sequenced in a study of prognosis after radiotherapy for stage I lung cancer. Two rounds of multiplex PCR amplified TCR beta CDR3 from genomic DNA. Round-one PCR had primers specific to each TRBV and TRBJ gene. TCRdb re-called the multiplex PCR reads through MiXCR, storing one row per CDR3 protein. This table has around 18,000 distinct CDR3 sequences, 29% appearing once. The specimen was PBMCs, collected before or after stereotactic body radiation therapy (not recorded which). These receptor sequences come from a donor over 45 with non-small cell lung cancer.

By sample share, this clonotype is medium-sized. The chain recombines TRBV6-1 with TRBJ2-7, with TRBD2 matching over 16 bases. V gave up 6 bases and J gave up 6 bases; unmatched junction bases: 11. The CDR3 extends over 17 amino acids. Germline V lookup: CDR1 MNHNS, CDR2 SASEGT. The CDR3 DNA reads TGTGCCAGCAGCCATACAGGGACTAGCGGGAGGGTAGGCGAGCAGTACTTC. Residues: CASSHTGTSGRVGEQYF.

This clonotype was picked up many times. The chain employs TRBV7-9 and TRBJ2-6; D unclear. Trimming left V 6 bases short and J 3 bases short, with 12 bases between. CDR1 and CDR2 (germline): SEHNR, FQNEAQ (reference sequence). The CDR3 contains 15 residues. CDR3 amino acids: CASSSRVFGANVLTF. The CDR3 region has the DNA TGTGCCAGCAGTTCTAGGGTTTTTGGGGCCAACGTCCTGACTTTC. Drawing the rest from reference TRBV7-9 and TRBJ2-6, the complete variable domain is DTGVSQNPRHKITKRGQNVTFRCDPISEHNRLYWYRQTLGQGPEFLTYFQNEAQLEKSRLLSDRFSAERPKGSFSTLEIQRTEQGDSAMYLCASSSRVFGANVLTFGAGSRLTVL.

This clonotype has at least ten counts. The CDR3 DNA reads TGTGCCTGGACAGGGGTGGGCACTGAAGCTTTCTTT. Encoded protein: CAWTGVGTEAFF. V and J are TRBV30 and TRBJ1-1, with a tentative D call TRBD1 (6 bases). Trimming took 4 bases from V and 4 from J, leaving 10 bases between them. Germline V gene sequence: CDR1 GTSNPN, CDR2 SVGIG (reference sequence). There are 12 residues in the CDR3.

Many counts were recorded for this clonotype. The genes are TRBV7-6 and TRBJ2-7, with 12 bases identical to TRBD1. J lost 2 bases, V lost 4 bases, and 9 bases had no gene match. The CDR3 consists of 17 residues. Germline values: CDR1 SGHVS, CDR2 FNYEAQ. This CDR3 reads CASSSGTGGSRPYEQYF. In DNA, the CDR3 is TGTGCCAGCAGCTCCGGGACAGGGGGCTCCCGACCCTACGAGCAGTACTTC.

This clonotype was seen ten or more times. The chain's CDR3 is CASSIGVWDTQYF. The CDR3 region has the DNA TGTGCCAGTAGTATAGGGGTTTGGGATACGCAGTATTTT. V usage is TRBV19 and J usage is TRBJ2-3; no clear D gene. Germline-derived CDR1 and CDR2 are LNHDA and SQIVND (reference sequence). The CDR3 runs 13 residues. Trimming took off 1 base at V and 6 bases at J, with 8 bases between the two ends.

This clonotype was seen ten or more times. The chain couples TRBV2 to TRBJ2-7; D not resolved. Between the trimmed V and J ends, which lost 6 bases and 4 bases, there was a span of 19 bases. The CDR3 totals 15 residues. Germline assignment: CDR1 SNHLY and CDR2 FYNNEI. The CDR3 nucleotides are TGTGCCAGCAGATTCCGAGTCGAAGTTAGGTACGAGCAGTACTTC. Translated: CASRFRVEVRYEQYF.

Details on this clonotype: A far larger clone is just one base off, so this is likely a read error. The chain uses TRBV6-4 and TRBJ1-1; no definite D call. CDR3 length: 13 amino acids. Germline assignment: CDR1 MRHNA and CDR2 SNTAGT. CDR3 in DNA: TGTGCCAGCAGCCGTACACCGAACACTGAAGATTTCTTT. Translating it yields CASSRTPNTEDFF.

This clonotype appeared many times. CDR3 DNA sequence: TGTGCCAGCAGCCCCGAGGACAGGGAACAGCCCCAGCATTTT. Translation: CASSPEDREQPQHF. The chain combines TRBV13 with TRBJ1-5; 8 bases map to TRBD1. This CDR3 comprises 14 residues. The ends lost 5 bases at V and 7 bases at J; junction bases unmatched: 7. Germline assignment: CDR1 PRHDT and CDR2 FYEKMQ (reference sequence).

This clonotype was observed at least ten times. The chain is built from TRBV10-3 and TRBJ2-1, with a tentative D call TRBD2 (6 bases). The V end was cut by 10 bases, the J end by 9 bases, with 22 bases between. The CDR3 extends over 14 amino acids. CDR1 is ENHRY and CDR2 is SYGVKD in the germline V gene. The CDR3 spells CATLFGGGPGEQFF. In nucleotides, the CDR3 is TGTGCCACCTTATTCGGAGGAGGGCCGGGTGAGCAGTTCTTC.

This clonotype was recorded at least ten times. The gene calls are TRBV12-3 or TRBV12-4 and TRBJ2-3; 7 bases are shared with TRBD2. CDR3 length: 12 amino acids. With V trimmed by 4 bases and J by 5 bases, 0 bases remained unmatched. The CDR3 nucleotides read TGTGCCAGCAGTTCTAGCGGAGATACGCAGTATTTT. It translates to CASSSSGDTQYF.

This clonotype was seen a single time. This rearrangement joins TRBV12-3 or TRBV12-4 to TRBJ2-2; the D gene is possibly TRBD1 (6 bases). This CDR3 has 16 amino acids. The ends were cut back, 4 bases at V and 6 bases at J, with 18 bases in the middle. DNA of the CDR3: TGTGCCAGCAGTTCGGTACAGGGTGCCTTCGCCGGGGAGCTGTTTTTT. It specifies CASSSVQGAFAGELFF.

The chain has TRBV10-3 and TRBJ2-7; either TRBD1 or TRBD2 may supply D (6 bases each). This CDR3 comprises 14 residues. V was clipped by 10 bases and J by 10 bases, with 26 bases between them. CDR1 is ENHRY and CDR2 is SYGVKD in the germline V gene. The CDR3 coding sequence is TGTGCCACGCTTTTAGGGGGGAGCTCCTACTATCAGTACTTC. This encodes CATLLGGSSYYQYF.

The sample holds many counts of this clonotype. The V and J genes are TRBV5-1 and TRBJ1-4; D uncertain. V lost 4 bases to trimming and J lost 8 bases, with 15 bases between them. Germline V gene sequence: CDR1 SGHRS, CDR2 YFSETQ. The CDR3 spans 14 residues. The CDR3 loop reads CASSLRSVGEKLFF. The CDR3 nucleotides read TGCGCCAGCAGCCTGAGATCGGTGGGGGAAAAACTGTTTTTT.

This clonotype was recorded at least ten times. The CDR3 DNA is TGCAGTGCTAGGGGTGATAGGGCTGGGGGTGAGCAGTTCTTC. As protein: CSARGDRAGGEQFF. The J gene is TRBJ2-1, the V gene TRBV20-1, with D possibly called TRBD1 or TRBD2 (5 bases each). Germline V gives CDR1 DFQATT, CDR2 SNEGSKA (reference sequence). V was trimmed by 3 bases and J by 9 bases, leaving 18 bases between them. CDR3 length equals 14 residues.

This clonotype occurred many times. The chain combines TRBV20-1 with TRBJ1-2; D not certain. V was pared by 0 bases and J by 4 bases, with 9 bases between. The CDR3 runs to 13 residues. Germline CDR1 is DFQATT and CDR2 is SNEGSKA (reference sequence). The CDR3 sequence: CSARDGTLYGYTF. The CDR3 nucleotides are TGCAGTGCTAGAGATGGCACCCTCTATGGCTACACCTTC.

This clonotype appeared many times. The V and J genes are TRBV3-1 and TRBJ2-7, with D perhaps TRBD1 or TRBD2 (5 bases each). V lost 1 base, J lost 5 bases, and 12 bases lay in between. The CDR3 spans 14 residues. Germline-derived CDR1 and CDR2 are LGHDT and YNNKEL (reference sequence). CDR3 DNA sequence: TGTGCCAGCAGCCAAGGGGCAGGGACGGACGAGCAGTACTTC. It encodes CASSQGAGTDEQYF.

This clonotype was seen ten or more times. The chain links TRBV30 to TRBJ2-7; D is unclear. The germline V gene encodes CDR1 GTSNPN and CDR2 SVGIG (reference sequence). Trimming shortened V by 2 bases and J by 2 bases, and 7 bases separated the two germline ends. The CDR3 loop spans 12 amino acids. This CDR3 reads CAWSIPPYEQYF. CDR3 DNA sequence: TGTGCCTGGAGTATCCCCCCCTACGAGCAGTACTTC.

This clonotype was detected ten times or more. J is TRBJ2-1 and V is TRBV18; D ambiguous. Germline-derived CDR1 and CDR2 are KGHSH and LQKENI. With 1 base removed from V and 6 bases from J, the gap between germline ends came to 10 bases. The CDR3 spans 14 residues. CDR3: CASSPQTLVNEQFF. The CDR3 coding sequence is TGTGCCAGCTCACCACAGACACTCGTCAATGAGCAGTTCTTC.

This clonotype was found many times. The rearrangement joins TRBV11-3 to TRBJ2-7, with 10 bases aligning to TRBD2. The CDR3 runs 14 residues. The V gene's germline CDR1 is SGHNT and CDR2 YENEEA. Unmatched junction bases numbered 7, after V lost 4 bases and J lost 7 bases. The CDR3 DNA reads TGTGCCAGCAGCTCTCTAGCGGGAGCAGGGGAGCAGTACTTC. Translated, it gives CASSSLAGAGEQYF. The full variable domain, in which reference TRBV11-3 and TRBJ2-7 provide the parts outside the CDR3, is EAGVVQSPRYKIIEKKQPVAFWCNPISGHNTLYWYLQNLGQGPELLIRYENEEAVDDSQLPKDRFSAERLKGVDSTLKIQPAELGDSAVYLCASSSLAGAGEQYFGPGTRLTVT.

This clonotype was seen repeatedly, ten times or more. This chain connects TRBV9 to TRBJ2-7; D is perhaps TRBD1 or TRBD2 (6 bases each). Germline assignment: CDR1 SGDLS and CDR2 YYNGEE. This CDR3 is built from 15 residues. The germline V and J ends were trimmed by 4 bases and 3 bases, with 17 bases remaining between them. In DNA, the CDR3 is TGTGCCAGCAGCCCACAGGGAGGTGGTTTCTACGAGCAGTACTTC. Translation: CASSPQGGGFYEQYF.

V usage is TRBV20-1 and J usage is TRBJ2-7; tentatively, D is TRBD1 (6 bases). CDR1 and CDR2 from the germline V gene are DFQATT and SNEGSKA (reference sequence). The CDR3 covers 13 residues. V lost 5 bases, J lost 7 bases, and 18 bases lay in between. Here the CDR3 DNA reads TGCAGTGCTGGCTCGACAGGCAATGGAGAGCAGTACTTC. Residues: CSAGSTGNGEQYF.

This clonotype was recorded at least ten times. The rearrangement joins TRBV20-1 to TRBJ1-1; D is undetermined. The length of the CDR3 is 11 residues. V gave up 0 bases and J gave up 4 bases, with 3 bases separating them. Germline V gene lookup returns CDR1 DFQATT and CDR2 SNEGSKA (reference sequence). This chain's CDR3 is CSARESTEAFF. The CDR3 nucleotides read TGCAGTGCTAGAGAGAGCACTGAAGCTTTCTTT.

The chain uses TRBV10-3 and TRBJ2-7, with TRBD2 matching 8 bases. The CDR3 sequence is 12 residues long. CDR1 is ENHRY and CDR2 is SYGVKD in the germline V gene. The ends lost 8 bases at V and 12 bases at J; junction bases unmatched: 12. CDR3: CAIAGTRRRWYF. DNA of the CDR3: TGTGCCATCGCCGGGACTAGAAGGAGGTGGTACTTC.

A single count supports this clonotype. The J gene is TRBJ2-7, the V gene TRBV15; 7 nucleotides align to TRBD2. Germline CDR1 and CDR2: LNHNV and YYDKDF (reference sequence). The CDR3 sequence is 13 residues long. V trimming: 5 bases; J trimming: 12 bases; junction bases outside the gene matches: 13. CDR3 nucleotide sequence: TGTGCCACCAGCGGCGGGAGAGGGTATGGGCGGTACTTC. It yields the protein CATSGGRGYGRYF. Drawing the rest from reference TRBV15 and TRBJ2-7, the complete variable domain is DAMVIQNPRYQVTQFGKPVTLSCSQTLNHNVMYWYQQKSSQAPKLLFHYYDKDFNNEADTPDNFQSRRPNTSFCFLDIRSPGLGDTAMYLCATSGGRGYGRYFGPGTRLTVT.

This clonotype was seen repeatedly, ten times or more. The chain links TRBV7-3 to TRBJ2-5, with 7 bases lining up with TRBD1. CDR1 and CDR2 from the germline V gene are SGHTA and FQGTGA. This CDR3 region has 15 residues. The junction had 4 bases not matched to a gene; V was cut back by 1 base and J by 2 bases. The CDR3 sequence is CASSLNGQDQETQYF. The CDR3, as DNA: TGTGCCAGCAGCTTAAACGGACAGGATCAAGAGACCCAGTACTTC.

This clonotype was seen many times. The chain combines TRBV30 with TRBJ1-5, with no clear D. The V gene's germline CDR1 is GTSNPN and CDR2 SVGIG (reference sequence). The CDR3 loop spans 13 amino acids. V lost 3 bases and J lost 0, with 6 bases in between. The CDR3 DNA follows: TGTGCCTGGAGCGAAGATAGCAATCAGCCCCAGCATTTT. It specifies CAWSEDSNQPQHF.

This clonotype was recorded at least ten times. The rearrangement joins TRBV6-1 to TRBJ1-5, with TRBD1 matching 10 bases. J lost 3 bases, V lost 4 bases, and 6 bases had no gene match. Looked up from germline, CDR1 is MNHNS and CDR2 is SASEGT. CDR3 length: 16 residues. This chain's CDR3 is CASSGRDRGLNQPQHF. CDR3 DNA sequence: TGTGCCAGCAGTGGCCGGGACAGGGGTCTCAATCAGCCCCAGCATTTT.

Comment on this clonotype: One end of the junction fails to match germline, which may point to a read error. CDR3 loop: CAWSVTNDQFF. In nucleotides, the CDR3 is TGTGCCTGGAGCGTAACGAATGATCAGTTCTTC. The chain employs TRBV30 and TRBJ2-1; D is unresolved. CDR3 length: 11 residues. CDR1 is GTSNPN, CDR2 SVGIG, per germline (reference sequence). The entire variable domain, with the rest obtained from reference TRBV30 and TRBJ2-1, is as follows: SQTIHQWPATLVQPVGSPLSLECTVEGTSNPNLYWYRQAAGRGLQLLFYSVGIGQISSEVPQNLSASRPQDRQFILSSKKLLLSDSGFYLCAWSVTNDQFFGPGTRLTVL.

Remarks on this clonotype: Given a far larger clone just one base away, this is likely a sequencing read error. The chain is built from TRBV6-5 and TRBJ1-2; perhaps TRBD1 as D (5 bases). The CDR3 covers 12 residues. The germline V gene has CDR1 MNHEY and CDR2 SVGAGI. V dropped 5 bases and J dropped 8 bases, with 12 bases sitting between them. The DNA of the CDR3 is TGTGCCAGCAGTCCAGGGAGTAGAGGCTACACCTTC. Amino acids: CASSPGSRGYTF.

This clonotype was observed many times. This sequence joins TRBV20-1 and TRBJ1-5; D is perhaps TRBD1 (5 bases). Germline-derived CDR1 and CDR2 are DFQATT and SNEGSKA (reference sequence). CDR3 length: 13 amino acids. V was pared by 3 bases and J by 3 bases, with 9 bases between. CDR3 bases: TGCAGTGCTAGTGGGGGAGTCAATCAGCCCCAGCATTTT. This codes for CSASGGVNQPQHF.